This T cell receptor (beta chain) was documented in a study of siplizumab effects on memory and regulatory T cells. General study findings and limits: Unstimulated subsets were the mapping target of only a minor fraction of alloreactive clones. The diversity of naive T cells seemed greater than that of memory cells, and their alloresponse contribution seemed major.

Sequencing of unstimulated naive, memory, effector memory and TEMRA subsets was performed in three donor pairs. Profiled with immunoSEQ multiplex PCR; TCRdb holds only in-frame clones, not every one. The repertoire holds approximately 60,000 clones, nearly 98% seen once, with 0.095% in the top ten. A note on this clone: Its specificity is unknown. Other DNA sequences from this sample encode an identical CDR3 as well.

V was pared by 2 bases and J by 1 base, with 6 bases between. Germline V gene data show CDR1 as SGDLS and CDR2 as YYNGEE. The CDR3 has 13 residues. The chain recombines TRBV9 with TRBJ1-1; no firm D call. The sequence was obtained from a human donor in good health. Material: naive CD8+ T cells sorted from blood. CDR3 sequence (DNA): TGTGCCAGCAGCGTGGGGAGGAACACTGAAGCTTTCTTT. Translation gives CASSVGRNTEAFF. Filled out from reference TRBV9 and TRBJ1-1, the complete variable domain reads DSGVTQTPKHLITATGQRVTLRCSPRSGDLSVYWYQQSLDQGLQFLIQYYNGEERAKGNILERFSAQQFPDLHSELNLSSLELGDSALYFCASSVGRNTEAFFGQGTRLTVV.